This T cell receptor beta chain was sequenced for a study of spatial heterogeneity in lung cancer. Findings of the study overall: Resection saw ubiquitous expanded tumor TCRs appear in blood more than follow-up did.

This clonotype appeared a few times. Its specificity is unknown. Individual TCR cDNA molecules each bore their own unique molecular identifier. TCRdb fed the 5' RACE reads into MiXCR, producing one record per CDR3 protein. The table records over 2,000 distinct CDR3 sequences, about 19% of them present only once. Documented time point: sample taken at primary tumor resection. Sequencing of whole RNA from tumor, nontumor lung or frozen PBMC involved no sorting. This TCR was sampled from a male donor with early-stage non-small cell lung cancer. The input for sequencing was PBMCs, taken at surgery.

Here the CDR3 reads CASMSGRALDEQYV. Here the CDR3 DNA reads TGCGCCAGCATGAGCGGGAGGGCCCTTGACGAGCAGTACGTC. The chain couples TRBV10-2 to TRBJ2-7, with 10 bases lining up with TRBD2. Looked up from germline, CDR1 is WSHSY and CDR2 is SAAADI. CDR3 size: 14 residues. The J segment lost 5 bases and the V segment lost 7 bases, leaving 8 bases of the junction unmatched.